The present TCR beta chain was sequenced within a study of beta chain features in type 1 diabetes. Findings of the study overall: Cells with high TCR expression could be over-represented by cDNA sequencing.

On this clone: The antigen is undetermined. With a far larger clone one base away, a read error is the likely cause.

The isolated RNA, all of it, was reverse transcribed, so expressed TCRB transcripts were what got sequenced. Clones were sequenced by immunoSEQ multiplex PCR, and TCRdb holds only the in-frame ones, with some missing. The repertoire has 300,000 or so clones, roughly 8% of them found once; the top ten carry 0.44%. The TCR sequence derives from a woman younger than 30 in good health. Sequenced sample: central memory CD4+ T cells from blood.

CDR3 sequence (DNA): TGTGCCAGCAGTTACCACAATGAGCAGTTCTTC. Translated: CASSYHNEQFF. V and J are TRBV6-6 and TRBJ2-1; no firm D call. There are 11 residues in the CDR3. Germline V CDR1 and CDR2: MNHNY, SVGAGI (reference sequence). Trimming removed 2 bases at V and 5 bases at J, with 1 base between.